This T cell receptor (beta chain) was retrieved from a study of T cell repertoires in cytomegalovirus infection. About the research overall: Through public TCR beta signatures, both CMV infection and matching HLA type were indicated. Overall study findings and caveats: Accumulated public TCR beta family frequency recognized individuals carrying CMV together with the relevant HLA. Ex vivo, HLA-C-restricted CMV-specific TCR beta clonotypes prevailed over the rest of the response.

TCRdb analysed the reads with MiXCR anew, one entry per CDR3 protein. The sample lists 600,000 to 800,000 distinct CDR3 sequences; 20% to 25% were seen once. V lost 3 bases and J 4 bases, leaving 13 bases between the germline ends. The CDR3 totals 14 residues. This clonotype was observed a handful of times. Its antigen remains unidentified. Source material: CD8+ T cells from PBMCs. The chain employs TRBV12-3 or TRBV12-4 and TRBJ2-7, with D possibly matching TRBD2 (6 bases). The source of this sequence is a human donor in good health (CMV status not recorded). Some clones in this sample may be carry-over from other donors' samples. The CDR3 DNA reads TGTGCCAGCAGTTTCGGGGGACTCACTTACGAGCAGTACGTC. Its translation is CASSFGGLTYEQYV.